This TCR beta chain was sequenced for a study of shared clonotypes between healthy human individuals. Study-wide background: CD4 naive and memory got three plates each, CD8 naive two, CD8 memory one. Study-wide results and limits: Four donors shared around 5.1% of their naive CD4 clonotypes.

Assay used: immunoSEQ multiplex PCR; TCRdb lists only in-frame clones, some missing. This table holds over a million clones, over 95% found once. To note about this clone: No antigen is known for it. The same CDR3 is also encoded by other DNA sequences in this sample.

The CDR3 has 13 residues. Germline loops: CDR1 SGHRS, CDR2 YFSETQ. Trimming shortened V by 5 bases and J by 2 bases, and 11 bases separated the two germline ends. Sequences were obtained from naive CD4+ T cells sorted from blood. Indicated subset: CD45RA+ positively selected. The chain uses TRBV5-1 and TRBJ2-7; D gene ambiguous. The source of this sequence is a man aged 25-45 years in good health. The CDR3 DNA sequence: TGCGCCAGCAGTTTAGAGCCGCCCTACGAGCAGTACTTC. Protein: CASSLEPPYEQYF.